This T cell receptor (beta chain) stems from a study of T cells in localized non-small cell lung cancer. Findings and caveats of the study: An association was observed between higher blood T cell density and longer overall survival.

Comments on this clone: The antigen remains undetermined.

The CDR3 sequence is 13 residues long. Trimming took 6 bases from V and 0 from J; bases not matched to a gene: 1. Germline V CDR1 and CDR2: MNHNY, SVGAGI (reference sequence). Repertoires were generated with immunoSEQ multiplex PCR, while TCRdb's copy carries only in-frame clones and drops some. The data show under 30,000 clones, 90% seen once. The sample in question was peripheral blood, obtained before any cancer treatment. This TCR was sampled from a woman aged 35-70 years with stage I lung adenocarcinoma. The J gene is TRBJ1-1, the V gene TRBV6-6; 7 bases match TRBD1. The CDR3 DNA is TGTGCCAGCAGGGGACAGATGAACACTGAAGCTTTCTTT. Its translation is CASRGQMNTEAFF.